This T cell receptor (beta chain) stems from a study of cytomegalovirus exposure and HLA in healthy donors. Points from the study as a whole: TCR beta sequences reportedly predicted most subjects' HLA-A and HLA-B alleles accurately.

In regard to this clone: Its specificity is not known.

A multiplex PCR was run with 60 Vbeta primers and 13 Jbeta primers. The assay was immunoSEQ multiplex PCR, and TCRdb's table has in-frame clones only and misses some. The sample includes roughly 130,000 clones, approximately 80% of them seen just once. CDR3 length: 13 residues. With 1 base clipped from V and 7 bases from J, the junction kept 1 base outside the gene matches. Germline V CDR1 and CDR2: MRHNA, SNTAGT. The chain employs TRBV6-4 and TRBJ2-1; 7 bases are a match to TRBD2. Sequenced input: PBMCs. The sequence was obtained from a girl aged 2-10 years in good health and CMV-seronegative. CDR3 protein: CASSDYGGNEQFF. CDR3 sequence (DNA): TGTGCCAGCAGTGACTACGGGGGGAATGAGCAGTTCTTC.